Below, one TCR beta chain is given with its context. Its specificity is not known. Profiling relied on immunoSEQ multiplex PCR, and the TCRdb table lists in-frame clones only, not all of them. The data contain roughly 180,000 clones, over 80% of them seen just once; the ten biggest clones take up approximately 2%. Germline V gene lookup returns CDR1 SQVTM and CDR2 ANQGSEA. This CDR3 has 14 amino acids. Trimming cost V 7 bases and J 0 bases; bases outside gene matches: 9. This entry belongs to a study of T cell responses to AZD1222 COVID-19 vaccine. Study-level information: Pooled together were second doses at about 4 or about 12 weeks.

Study results and caveats: Rises in breadth and depth of Spike-specific TCRs came after two AZD1222 doses. At baseline, just 5 or 6 AZD1222 recipients tested seropositive. Most donors were white British and more were female, and clonal diversity was possibly underestimated.

Sequenced material: peripheral blood, taken on day 0 of AZD1222 vaccination. The clonotype originates from an adult in good health. The chain couples TRBV29-1 to TRBJ2-7; 7 nucleotides align to TRBD1. Written as DNA, the CDR3 is TGCAGCGCAAAAGTGACAGGGAACTCCTACGAGCAGTACTTC. As protein: CSAKVTGNSYEQYF.